What follows are 7 T cell receptor beta chains derived from one specimen sequenced in a study of blood T cell repertoires in COVID-19 (dated by TCRdb to 2019 to 2021). Libraries were constructed by the immunoSEQ multiplex PCR assay. TCRdb mirrors the immuneACCESS table, restricted to in-frame sequences. Some clones are absent from its copies; in checked studies, under half trace to an unresolved V gene, and the reason for the others is unknown. The sample table shows about 120,000 clones, and roughly 91% are seen once. The ten largest clonotypes hold approximately 4.5% of the sample. The source material was peripheral blood. The receptors originated from a man aged 55 to 69 with COVID-19, enrolled during active disease.

The rearrangement uses TRBV5-1 and TRBJ1-6; the D gene is possibly TRBD1 (6 bases). This CDR3 spans 14 amino acids. With 0 bases removed from V and 7 bases from J, the gap between germline ends came to 8 bases. Germline V gives CDR1 SGHRS, CDR2 YFSETQ. The CDR3 DNA reads as TGCGCCAGCAGCTTGGTCACAGGGAATTCACCCCTCCACTTT. Its protein product is CASSLVTGNSPLHF. The full variable domain, in which reference TRBV5-1 and TRBJ1-6 provide the parts outside the CDR3, is KAGVTQTPRYLIKTRGQQVTLSCSPISGHRSVSWYQQTPGQGLQFLFEYFSETQRNKGNFPGRFSGRQFSNSRSEMNVSTLELGDSALYLCASSLVTGNSPLHFGNGTRLTVT.

The chain joins TRBV10-2 to TRBJ2-7, with 11 nucleotides matching TRBD1. Germline V gives CDR1 WSHSY, CDR2 SAAADI. Trimming took 6 bases from V and 0 from J; bases not matched to a gene: 4. This CDR3 is built from 15 residues. CDR3 protein: CASRPGTGGSYEQYF. Here the CDR3 DNA reads TGCGCCAGCAGACCCGGGACAGGGGGCTCCTACGAGCAGTACTTC.

This sequence joins TRBV18 and TRBJ1-5, with 9 bases lining up with TRBD1. The germline V gene encodes CDR1 KGHSH and CDR2 LQKENI. This CDR3 contains 14 residues. The V and J ends lost 5 bases and 5 bases, in that order; junction bases with no gene match: 4. The CDR3, as DNA: TGTGCCAGCTCAACTACAGGGGGCTATCAGCCCCAGCATTTT. This translates into CASSTTGGYQPQHF.

This chain connects TRBV19 to TRBJ1-5; TRBD1 matches 12 bases. CDR3 length: 15 residues. CDR1 LNHDA and CDR2 SQIVND come from the germline V gene (reference sequence). J lost 6 bases, V lost 1 base, and 1 base had no gene match. CDR3 loop: CASSIGDRGLQPQHF. The CDR3 nucleotides are TGTGCCAGTAGTATAGGGGACAGGGGGCTTCAGCCCCAGCATTTT.

V usage is TRBV19 and J usage is TRBJ1-1, with D uncertain. This CDR3 region has 13 residues. V was cut by 5 bases and J by 0 bases, with 7 bases left in between. The germline V gene encodes CDR1 LNHDA and CDR2 SQIVND (reference sequence). In DNA, the CDR3 is TGTGCCAGTAGTCGCCGGGTGAACACTGAAGCTTTCTTT. Translated, it gives CASSRRVNTEAFF. The full variable domain, its missing parts supplied by reference TRBV19 and TRBJ1-1, is DGGITQSPKYLFRKEGQNVTLSCEQNLNHDAMYWYRQDPGQGLRLIYYSQIVNDFQKGDIAEGYSVSREKKESFPLTVTSAQKNPTAFYLCASSRRVNTEAFFGQGTRLTVV.

The chain links TRBV5-5 to TRBJ2-3, with D unresolved. V gave up 0 bases and J gave up 2 bases, with 10 bases separating them. Germline assignment: CDR1 SGHKS and CDR2 YYEKEE (reference sequence). This CDR3 has 15 residues. This CDR3 is CASSLAGRLTDTQYF. Written as DNA, the CDR3 is TGTGCCAGCAGCTTGGCCGGCAGGCTCACAGATACGCAGTATTTT.

V is TRBV19 and J is TRBJ1-5, with D unclear. Germline V gene lookup returns CDR1 LNHDA and CDR2 SQIVND (reference sequence). The V and J ends lost 5 bases and 0 bases respectively, with 11 bases between them. The length of the CDR3 is 15 residues. This CDR3 is CASSYGSDSNQPQHF. The CDR3 region has the DNA TGTGCCAGTAGTTACGGGTCGGATAGCAATCAGCCCCAGCATTTT.